This TCR beta chain was captured by sequencing in a study of blood T cells in healthy people across ages. Overall study: With template switching, about one barcoded beta molecule was captured per two T cells.

Findings and limits, study-wide: No conclusive comparison of naive versus antigen-experienced cells was possible with unsorted PBMCs.

It was with a sample-barcoded 5' primer and a J-beta primer mix that a second PCR of roughly 6 to 12 cycles was run. One entry per CDR3 protein, called by TCRdb with MiXCR from the 5' RACE reads. This sample has about 800,000 distinct CDR3 sequences, with roughly 25% found just once. Germline CDR1 is MNHNS and CDR2 is SASEGT. This CDR3 comprises 17 residues. After removal of 6 bases from V and 0 bases from J, the junction contained 8 bases not matched to a gene. The sample holds a few counts of this clonotype. The target antigen is unknown. These same data were also listed under a study on T cells of mothers and their children. As that report states: Slightly higher but non-significant overlap marked related mother-child pairs versus unrelated pairs.

The rearrangement joins TRBV6-1 to TRBJ1-4; 9 bases fit TRBD1. The sequence was obtained from a boy aged 5-17 years in good health. Input material: blood. In DNA, the CDR3 is TGTGCCAGCAGCCCGACAGGGGGTACTGCAACTAATGAAAAACTGTTTTTT. Amino acid sequence: CASSPTGGTATNEKLFF.